This T cell receptor beta chain was found in a study of cytomegalovirus exposure and HLA in healthy donors. Study results and caveats: Most CMV-associated TCR beta chains were later found to appear HLA-restricted. In a later analysis, several top co-occurrence clusters appeared linked to parvovirus B19, influenza, CMV and Epstein-Barr virus. The authors enumerated some 170 TCR beta chains as linked to cytomegalovirus.

There are 14 residues in the CDR3. Trimming removed 5 bases at V and 3 bases at J, with 14 bases between. Germline CDR1 reads SGHVS; CDR2 reads FNYEAQ. With 60 Vbeta and 13 Jbeta primers, the PCR was carried out. Generated by immunoSEQ multiplex PCR, the TCRdb table keeps only in-frame clones and is missing some. Of around 63,000 clones listed, 75% are singletons. This clone was recorded only once. The antigen is undetermined. Healthy bone marrow donors made up the donors. The clonotype comes from a man in his sixties in good health and CMV-seropositive. Sequencing was done on a sample of PBMCs. The chain uses TRBV7-6 and TRBJ2-7; maybe TRBD1 (5 bases). DNA for the CDR3: TGTGCCAGCAGCGTCCAGGGATCCGGCTACGAGCAGTACTTC. Its translation: CASSVQGSGYEQYF.